This T cell receptor (beta chain) was sequenced for a study of CD8 T cells in Susac syndrome. The RNA, about 0.5 to 1 ug, was put through reverse transcription using random hexamers. One entry per CDR3 protein results from TCRdb running MiXCR on the immunoSEQ multiplex PCR reads. The sample includes around 170,000 distinct CDR3 sequences, around 95% seen only once; the top ten take approximately 0.089%. The ends were cut back, 0 bases at V and 1 base at J, with 9 bases in the middle. The CDR3 is 15 amino acids. CDR1 MNHEY and CDR2 SVGAGI come from the germline V gene. The sequence came from a human donor with Susac syndrome. J is TRBJ1-1 and V is TRBV6-5; D remains unclear. Sequencing used CD4+ T cells from PBMCs. CDR3 region: CASSYSISRNTEAFF. CDR3 DNA: TGTGCCAGCAGTTACTCGATATCCCGGAACACTGAAGCTTTCTTT.